Below, 24 T cell receptor beta chains from the same sample are listed, as sequenced in a study of CD8+ T cells in alopecia areata. Isolated RNA was reverse transcribed into cDNA used as the sequencing template. The repertoire was sequenced with immunoSEQ multiplex PCR; TCRdb's copy has only in-frame clones and lacks some. The sample holds around 18,000 clones, and no clone turns up only once. CD4, CD8alpha, NKG2D, NKG2ACE and other markers were used to sort pooled cutaneous lymph node cells. Sequenced sample: CD8+ T cells sorted from a lymph node. These receptor sequences come from a C3H/HeJ mouse with alopecia areata. Strain haplotype at MHC: H2-k.

This clone turned up a few times. The germline and genes are mouse ones. Coverage ceases 4 residues before the CDR3 finishes, and the germline J gene fills in the end. The chain employs TRBV1 and TRBJ1-2; weak D call: TRBD1 (6 bases). Germline CDR1 and CDR2: NSQYPW and LRSPGD (reference sequence). V lost 4 bases and J lost 4, with 13 bases in between. CDR3 size: 14 residues. The DNA read from the CDR3 is TGCACCTGCAGTGAGGGGGGCGCGGGCTCC. Residues: CTCSEGGAGS. The whole CDR3 protein is CTCSEGGAGSDYTF.

On this clone itself: Gene labels here are mouse ones. From the germline J gene comes the end of the CDR3, since the read stops 4 residues before it. This chain links TRBV19 with TRBJ1-2, with a possible D match to TRBD1 (5 bases). Looked up from germline, CDR1 is FNHDT and CDR2 is SITEND (reference sequence). The CDR3 has 13 amino acids. The covered CDR3 bases are TGTGCCAGCAGTATCGGCTGGGGCTAC. The encoded protein is CASSIGWGY. The CDR3 as a whole reads CASSIGWGYDYTF. The full variable domain, rest sourced from reference TRBV19 and TRBJ1-2, is GGIITQTPKFLIGQEGQKLTLKCQQNFNHDTMYWYRQDSGKGLRLIYYSITENDLQKGDLSEGYDASREKKSSFSLTVTSAQKNEMAVFLCASSIGWGYDYTFGSGTRLLVI.

Worth noting for this clone: The junction shows a germline mismatch at one end, possibly a read error. The listed genes are named as in mouse. The CDR3 end falls 4 residues outside the read, so it is completed with the germline J gene. The J gene is TRBJ1-4, the V gene TRBV19; 12 bases line up with TRBD1. Germline CDR1 FNHDT, CDR2 SITEND (reference sequence). The CDR3 is 18 residues long. The CDR3 bases that were read are TGTGCCAGCAGTATCGGGACAGGGGGCCGGATTTCCATCGAA. Protein sequence: CASSIGTGGRISIE. The full-length CDR3 reads as CASSIGTGGRISIERLFF.

A word on this clone: Mouse names are used for the genes. Read sequence stops 4 residues before the CDR3 end, and the germline J gene provides the missing end. The chain uses TRBV16 and TRBJ2-4, with TRBD2 identical over 8 bases. CDR1 is SGHSA, CDR2 FRNQAP, per germline. The CDR3 spans 14 residues. J gave up 3 bases and V 4 bases, and 3 bases lay outside the gene matches. CDR3 amino acids: CASSSTGGQNTLYF. The sequenced part of the CDR3 DNA is TGTGCAAGCAGCTCTACTGGGGGACAAAAC.

Notes on this clone: Gene names denote mouse genes. The read finishes 4 residues shy of the CDR3 end, and the germline J gene is used to complete it. The chain links TRBV13-1 to TRBJ2-1, with 10 positions matching TRBD2. Trimming at V came to 5 bases and at J to 0 bases, leaving 2 bases not matched to a gene. The CDR3 is made up of 15 amino acids. Germline V gene data show CDR1 as NSHNY and CDR2 as SYGAGN. The DNA read from the CDR3 is TGTGCCAGCAGAGGACTGGGGGATAACTATGCT. Its translation is CASRGLGDNYA. The entire CDR3 protein is CASRGLGDNYAEQFF.

Comments on this clone: Gene names are mouse gene names. From the germline J gene comes the end of the CDR3, since the read stops 4 residues before it. This chain links TRBV13-2 with TRBJ2-7; 9 nucleotides match TRBD2. Germline V CDR1 and CDR2: NNHNN, SYGAGS (reference sequence). V shed 3 bases, J shed 0 bases, and the junction held 1 base outside the gene matches. The CDR3 has 14 residues. The DNA read from the CDR3 is TGTGCCAGCGGTGGGACTGGGGCCTCCTAT. The encoded protein is CASGGTGASY. The full CDR3 sequence reads CASGGTGASYEQYF.

At least ten counts were recorded for this clone. Gene names and germline match the mouse. The sequenced fragment ends 4 residues before the CDR3 boundary, so the rest is inferred from the germline J gene. J is TRBJ2-7 and V is TRBV13-3, with D tentatively TRBD1 (5 bases). The CDR3 contains 12 residues. The germline CDR1 and CDR2 sequences are NNHDY and SYVADS. CDR3 sequence reads: CASSERGDEQYF. The DNA read from the CDR3 is TGTGCCAGCAGTGAAAGAGGGGAT.

The table lists this clone with a few counts. The germline and genes are mouse ones. Coverage ceases 4 residues before the CDR3 finishes, and the germline J gene fills in the end. The genes are TRBV13-3 and TRBJ1-1; 9 nucleotides align to TRBD1. Germline V gene lookup returns CDR1 NNHDY and CDR2 SYVADS. Unmatched junction bases numbered 7, after V lost 6 bases and J lost 4 bases. The CDR3 covers 14 residues. The CDR3 here is CASTGTGLVTEVFF. CDR3 DNA, as far as it was read: TGTGCCAGCACCGGGACAGGGTTGGTCACA.

This clone was seen many times. The gene symbols are mouse symbols. The read halts 4 residues ahead of the CDR3 end, with the missing end drawn from the germline J gene. The rearrangement uses TRBV13-3 and TRBJ2-7; TRBD2 matches 14 bases. This CDR3 is 14 amino acids long. Germline-derived CDR1 and CDR2 are NNHDY and SYVADS. CDR3 protein: CASSLGLGGHEQYF. CDR3 DNA (partial): TGTGCCAGCAGCCTGGGACTGGGGGGGCAT.

This clone was counted only a few times. Gene and germline names: mouse. The sequenced fragment ends 4 residues before the CDR3 boundary, so the rest is inferred from the germline J gene. V and J are TRBV14 and TRBJ2-1, with 9 nucleotides matching TRBD2. The CDR3 length is 14 residues. Trimming removed 5 bases from V and 5 bases from J; junction bases left unmatched: 5. In germline, CDR1 is SGHDT, CDR2 FRDEAV. The CDR3 spells CASRWDWVDAEQFF. CDR3 bases read: TGTGCCAGCAGATGGGACTGGGTGGATGCT.

This clone was counted between two and nine times. The gene names given are mouse names. The sequenced fragment ends 4 residues before the CDR3 boundary, so the rest is inferred from the germline J gene. This sequence joins TRBV19 and TRBJ2-7, with 12 bases identical to TRBD2. Germline-derived CDR1 and CDR2 are FNHDT and SITEND (reference sequence). V was pared by 6 bases and J by 2 bases, with 6 bases of the junction left unmatched. This CDR3 comprises 15 residues. The sequenced part of the CDR3 DNA is TGTGCCAGCACCTCCGACTGGGGGGGCGCCTAT. Translating it yields CASTSDWGGAY. The entire CDR3 protein is CASTSDWGGAYEQYF.

Concerning this clone itself: Each gene name is a mouse one. CDR3 amino acids: CASSRDWGGRQNTLYF. CDR3 DNA, as far as it was read: TGTGCCAGCAGTCGGGACTGGGGGGGCAGACAAAAC. This chain connects TRBV19 to TRBJ2-4; 14 bases match TRBD2. Sequencing ends 4 residues short of the CDR3 end; the germline J gene provides the rest. The V and J ends lost 4 bases and 3 bases, in that order; junction bases with no gene match: 4. The germline V gene encodes CDR1 FNHDT and CDR2 SITEND (reference sequence). There are 16 residues in the CDR3.

In its sample, this clone was seen a few times. Gene names refer to mouse genes. The missing CDR3 end, 4 residues past where the read stops, is filled in from the germline J gene. V is TRBV17 and J is TRBJ2-3; TRBD1 matches 8 bases. The CDR3 is 16 amino acids. Trimming took 5 bases from V and 0 from J; bases not matched to a gene: 7. Germline CDR1 MNHDT, CDR2 YYDKIL. CDR3: CASSPDRASSAETLYF. The CDR3 bases that were read are TGTGCTAGCAGTCCGGACAGGGCGAGTAGTGCAGAA.

Of note for this clone: Possible read error: a much larger clone is one base away. Each gene name is a mouse one. The read halts 4 residues ahead of the CDR3 end, with the missing end drawn from the germline J gene. The chain joins TRBV13-1 to TRBJ1-4, with 10 bases that match TRBD1. This CDR3 is built from 15 residues. Germline lookup yields CDR1 NSHNY and CDR2 SYGAGN. J gave up 5 bases and V 0 bases, and 1 base lay outside the gene matches. The CDR3 reads CASSDVGQGNERLFF. The covered CDR3 bases are TGTGCCAGCAGTGATGTGGGACAGGGGAACGAA.

Points on this clone: Gene and germline names: mouse. The CDR3 end lies 4 residues beyond the end of the read and is filled in from the germline J gene. The chain links TRBV31 to TRBJ2-7, with D possibly being TRBD2 (5 bases). The length of the CDR3 is 14 residues. V shed 0 bases and J shed 1 base, with 10 bases lying between them. CDR1 and CDR2 from the germline V gene are GKSSPN and SITVG. CDR3 region: CAWSLLGSSYEQYF. CDR3 DNA (partial): TGTGCCTGGAGTCTATTGGGGAGTTCCTAT.

This clone was seen ten or more times. Gene names denote mouse genes. The DNA read from the CDR3 is TGTGCAAGCAGCTCGGACTGGGGTAGTGCAGAA. Amino acids: CASSSDWGSAE. The full CDR3 protein is CASSSDWGSAETLYF. The rearrangement links TRBV16 to TRBJ2-3; 9 bases agree with TRBD2. The read comes to an end 4 residues before the CDR3 does, leaving the germline J gene to fill in the end. CDR1 SGHSA and CDR2 FRNQAP come from the germline V gene. The CDR3 loop spans 15 amino acids. The J segment lost 0 bases and the V segment lost 4 bases, leaving 2 bases of the junction unmatched.

As regards this clone: The database protein in TCRdb disagrees with the DNA translation at residue 11; the sequence shown here was translated from the DNA. Genes and germline come from the mouse. The DNA ends 3 residues before the CDR3 does, and the rest of the CDR3 is filled in from the germline J gene. V is TRBV19 and J is TRBJ1-6; possibly TRBD1 for D (6 bases). Being an ORF, TRBJ1-6 has a function that is uncertain. CDR1 FNHDT and CDR2 SITEND come from the germline V gene (reference sequence). The ends were cut back, 2 bases at V and 7 bases at J, with 10 bases in the middle. The CDR3 extends over 14 amino acids. The CDR3 bases that were read are TGTGCCAGCAGTATCCGGGGACAAAATTCGCCC. The encoded protein is CASSIRGQNSP. In full, the CDR3 reads CASSIRGQNSPLYF.

This clone has a count of ten or more. Mouse germline and gene names are used. The CDR3 is CASSAGTDLSNERLFF. The sequenced CDR3 bases are TGTGCCAGCAGTGCCGGGACAGATCTTTCCAACGAA. The rearrangement links TRBV19 to TRBJ1-4, with 7 bases that match TRBD1. The CDR3 extends 4 residues past the end of the read, so its final part is completed from the germline J gene. V shed 4 bases and J 0 bases; nucleotides not matched to a gene: 6. CDR1 FNHDT and CDR2 SITEND come from the germline V gene (reference sequence). The length of the CDR3 is 16 residues.

This clone was seen ten or more times. These gene names are mouse names. The CDR3 is cut off 4 residues early in the read; its end comes from the germline J gene. The chain combines TRBV1 with TRBJ2-3; D is unclear. The CDR3 has 13 amino acids. Trimming pared 1 base from V and 3 bases from J, leaving 5 bases between. The germline V gene encodes CDR1 NSQYPW and CDR2 LRSPGD (reference sequence). Incomplete CDR3 DNA: TGCACCTGCAGTGCAGTTTGGGCAGAA. Translating it yields CTCSAVWAE. The entire CDR3 protein reads CTCSAVWAETLYF. Drawing the rest from reference TRBV1 and TRBJ2-3, the complete variable domain is VTLLEQNPRWRLVPRGQAVNLRCILKNSQYPWMSWYQQDLQKQLQWLFTLRSPGDKEVKSLPGADYLATRVTDTELRLQVANMSQGRTLYCTCSAVWAETLYFGSGTRLTVL.

Many counts were recorded for this clone. These gene names are mouse names. Sequencing ends 4 residues short of the CDR3 end; the germline J gene provides the rest. This CDR3 is also generated by other DNA sequences in the sample. The chain links TRBV1 to TRBJ2-7; D unclear. The CDR3 consists of 13 residues. V was clipped by 1 base and J by 3 bases, with 7 bases between them. From germline, CDR1 is NSQYPW and CDR2 LRSPGD (reference sequence). The CDR3 here is CTCSAGDIYEQYF. The CDR3 bases that were read are TGCACCTGCAGTGCAGGTGACATCTAT. The full variable domain, its missing parts supplied by reference TRBV1 and TRBJ2-7, is VTLLEQNPRWRLVPRGQAVNLRCILKNSQYPWMSWYQQDLQKQLQWLFTLRSPGDKEVKSLPGADYLATRVTDTELRLQVANMSQGRTLYCTCSAGDIYEQYFGPGTRLTVL.

This clone has a handful of counts. Germline and genes: mouse. The sequence runs out 4 residues before the end of the CDR3; the remainder is reconstructed from the germline J gene. The chain joins TRBV13-1 to TRBJ2-7; 9 bases line up with TRBD2. V trimming: 5 bases; J trimming: 0 bases; junction bases outside the gene matches: 6. From germline, CDR1 is NSHNY and CDR2 SYGAGN. This CDR3 contains 15 residues. CDR3 sequence reads: CASRDWGRSSYEQYF. CDR3 DNA, as far as it was read: TGTGCCAGCAGGGACTGGGGCAGGAGCTCCTAT.

This clone was found a few times. Mouse gene names apply. The CDR3 region is CASGDTRGGQDTQYF. CDR3 bases read: TGTGCCAGCGGTGATACCCGGGGGGGCCAAGAC. V is TRBV13-2 and J is TRBJ2-5; 7 positions agree with TRBD2. The read gets to within 4 residues of the CDR3 end, and the germline J gene fills in the rest. Germline lookup yields CDR1 NNHNN and CDR2 SYGAGS (reference sequence). This CDR3 comprises 15 residues. Trimming at V came to 1 base and at J to 2 bases, leaving 4 bases not matched to a gene.

This clone has just a few counts. Gene names are mouse gene names. The CDR3 end is not reached by the read, which stops 4 residues before it; the germline J gene fills it in. The V call is TRBV13-3, the J call TRBJ2-1; D call uncertain. The CDR3 consists of 12 residues. Germline V gene sequence: CDR1 NNHDY, CDR2 SYVADS. The CDR3 sequence is CASSEVRAEQFF. Partial CDR3 DNA: TGTGCCAGCAGTGAAGTCAGGGCT.

This clone was observed a few times. Mouse names are used for the genes. Incomplete CDR3 DNA: TGTGCCAGCAGTGATGTCAGGGAGAGCTAT. Protein: CASSDVRESY. The entire CDR3 is CASSDVRESYEQYF. The chain recombines TRBV13-3 with TRBJ2-7; a weak D match, TRBD1 (5 bases). The read ends 4 residues before the CDR3 terminus; that terminus is restored from the germline J gene. The CDR3 spans 14 residues. Germline lookup yields CDR1 NNHDY and CDR2 SYVADS. Trimming pared 0 bases from V and 3 bases from J, leaving 10 bases between.